Below are 21 T cell receptor beta chains sequenced from a single sample in a study of blood T cell repertoires in COVID-19 (dated by TCRdb to between 2020 and 2021). Library prep was done by the immunoSEQ multiplex PCR assay. TCRdb carries this immuneACCESS record with in-frame sequences only. Its versions omit some clonotypes, under half of them owing to an unresolved V gene in the studies checked, with the rest unexplained. This sample holds 280,000 or so clones; around 86% were observed only once. About 2.2% of the sample lies in the top ten. The sequencing input was peripheral blood. The source of these receptors is a woman aged 30 to 39 who had recovered from COVID-19.

This clone showed up just a few times. The chain has TRBV5-1 and TRBJ1-1; D unclear. The CDR3 consists of 14 residues. The V and J ends lost 0 bases and 2 bases respectively, with 8 bases between them. Germline V CDR1 and CDR2: SGHRS, YFSETQ. The CDR3: CASSLDWANTEAFF. The CDR3 bases are TGCGCCAGCAGCTTGGACTGGGCCAACACTGAAGCTTTCTTT.

The rearrangement uses TRBV3-1 (or the pseudogene TRBV3-2) and TRBJ2-7, with D unresolved. There are 12 residues in the CDR3. The germline gives CDR1 LGHDT, CDR2 YNNKEL (reference sequence). V shed 1 base and J shed 2 bases, with 3 bases lying between them. The CDR3 reads CASSQATYEQYF. In DNA, the CDR3 is TGTGCCAGCAGCCAAGCTACCTACGAGCAGTACTTC.

The chain carries TRBV3-1 (or the pseudogene TRBV3-2) and TRBJ2-1; 11 nucleotides line up with TRBD2. Germline trimming cut 3 bases from V and 7 bases from J; bases unmatched to any gene: 5. The CDR3 extends over 15 amino acids. The germline gives CDR1 LGHDT, CDR2 YNNKEL (reference sequence). This CDR3 reads CASSQGLAGGNEQFF. In DNA, the CDR3 is TGTGCCAGCAGCCAGGGTCTAGCGGGGGGTAATGAGCAGTTCTTC.

This sequence joins TRBV20-1 and TRBJ2-7; D is perhaps TRBD2 (6 bases). The V end lost 3 bases, the J end lost 4 bases, and 19 bases lay between the germline ends. The length of the CDR3 is 15 residues. Germline CDR1 DFQATT, CDR2 SNEGSKA (reference sequence). For the CDR3, the DNA is TGCAGTGCTAGTTCTCCCCGCGGGGCCCCTTACGAGCAGTACTTC. Translated: CSASSPRGAPYEQYF.

The chain joins TRBV6-2 or TRBV6-3 to TRBJ2-7, with D possibly being TRBD2 (5 bases). Germline V gives CDR1 MNHEY, CDR2 SVGEGT. V gave up 6 bases and J gave up 0 bases, with 15 bases separating them. The CDR3 runs 15 residues. CDR3 protein: CASSSTRTVSYEQYF. Here the CDR3 DNA reads TGTGCCAGCAGCTCCACTAGGACTGTCTCCTACGAGCAGTACTTC.

This chain joins TRBV9 and TRBJ2-5, with TRBD1 matching over 8 bases. J was trimmed by 4 bases and V by 4 bases; bases with no gene match: 6. The CDR3 extends over 14 amino acids. Germline values: CDR1 SGDLS, CDR2 YYNGEE. Here the CDR3 reads CASSPRTGTETQYF. DNA for the CDR3: TGTGCCAGCAGCCCCAGGACAGGGACAGAGACCCAGTACTTC.

In this sample, this clone turned up once. The chain uses TRBV5-1 and TRBJ2-1; TRBD1 is a possible D gene (7 bases). This CDR3 is built from 14 residues. CDR1 and CDR2 (germline): SGHRS, YFSETQ. Deletions cut 0 bases from V and 8 bases from J, with 12 bases between. CDR3: CASSLVTGEDEQFF. CDR3 coding DNA: TGCGCCAGCAGCTTGGTCACAGGGGAGGATGAGCAGTTCTTC.

The V gene is TRBV30, the J gene TRBJ1-2; D is possibly TRBD1 (6 bases). The V end lost 2 bases, the J end lost 8 bases, and 15 bases lay between the germline ends. Germline values: CDR1 GTSNPN, CDR2 SVGIG (reference sequence). The CDR3 extends over 13 amino acids. The CDR3 reads CAWSNREGSGYTF. CDR3 DNA: TGTGCCTGGAGTAACAGGGAGGGGAGCGGCTACACCTTC. Supplemented by reference TRBV30 and TRBJ1-2, the full variable domain reads SQTIHQWPATLVQPVGSPLSLECTVEGTSNPNLYWYRQAAGRGLQLLFYSVGIGQISSEVPQNLSASRPQDRQFILSSKKLLLSDSGFYLCAWSNREGSGYTFGSGTRLTVV.

The genes are TRBV7-2 and TRBJ2-7, with D tentatively TRBD2 (6 bases). Germline loops: CDR1 SGHTA, CDR2 FQGNSA. This CDR3 comprises 16 residues. The germline V and J ends were trimmed by 0 bases and 3 bases, with 15 bases remaining between them. CDR3 DNA: TGTGCCAGCAGCTTAGCGTACGGGAGTGATTACTACGAGCAGTACTTC. The encoded protein is CASSLAYGSDYYEQYF.

As to this clone: Other DNA sequences of this sample code for an identical CDR3. The chain uses TRBV19 and TRBJ1-1; TRBD1 is a possible D gene (6 bases). There are 12 residues in the CDR3. CDR1 and CDR2 (germline): LNHDA, SQIVND (reference sequence). V lost 7 bases and J lost 1, with 7 bases in between. CDR3 bases: TGTGCCAGTATACAGGGGAACACTGAAGCTTTCTTT. The encoded protein is CASIQGNTEAFF.

The chain links TRBV7-9 to TRBJ2-7, with a tentative D call TRBD2 (6 bases). The length of the CDR3 is 14 residues. The V end lost 0 bases, the J end lost 2 bases, and 8 bases lay between the germline ends. Germline CDR1 and CDR2: SEHNR and FQNEAQ (reference sequence). The CDR3 sequence: CASSLAAGTYEQYF. Here the CDR3 DNA reads TGTGCCAGCAGCTTAGCGGCGGGGACCTACGAGCAGTACTTC.

As to this clone: Other DNA sequences in this specimen translate into the identical CDR3. The chain recombines TRBV7-2 with TRBJ1-1; 7 positions agree with TRBD1. The length of the CDR3 is 14 residues. The trim removed 3 bases at V and 0 bases at J, leaving 1 base unmatched. From germline, CDR1 is SGHTA and CDR2 FQGNSA. CDR3 region: CASSLGQMNTEAFF. Written as DNA, the CDR3 is TGTGCCAGCAGCTTGGGACAGATGAACACTGAAGCTTTCTTT.

This chain joins TRBV10-3 and TRBJ2-1; 13 bases fit TRBD2. Trimming at V came to 4 bases and at J to 8 bases, leaving 5 bases not matched to a gene. The germline V gene encodes CDR1 ENHRY and CDR2 SYGVKD. This CDR3 region has 15 residues. DNA for the CDR3: TGTGCCATCAGTGTTGGACTAGCGGGAGTTTATGAGCAGTTCTTC. Its protein product is CAISVGLAGVYEQFF.

This clone has a single count. J is TRBJ2-7 and V is TRBV29-1; D gene uncertain. This CDR3 has 13 amino acids. Germline CDR1 SQVTM, CDR2 ANQGSEA. V lost 6 bases, J lost 3 bases, and 15 bases lay in between. CDR3 amino acids: CSVVFSENYEQYF. CDR3 nucleotides: TGCAGCGTCGTATTCTCCGAGAACTACGAGCAGTACTTC.

The chain links TRBV24-1 to TRBJ2-6; 7 bases line up with TRBD2. With V trimmed by 9 bases and J by 2 bases, 6 bases remained unmatched. The CDR3 totals 15 residues. CDR1 is KGHDR and CDR2 is SFDVKD in the germline V gene. In DNA form, the CDR3 reads TGTGCCACCGCGGGGGAATTAGCTGGGGCCAACGTCCTGACTTTC. Translated: CATAGELAGANVLTF.

The chain joins TRBV18 to TRBJ1-2, with D perhaps TRBD1 (6 bases). Trimming pared 0 bases from V and 3 bases from J, leaving 14 bases between. The CDR3 length is 16 residues. Germline CDR1 reads KGHSH; CDR2 reads LQKENI. The CDR3 here is CASSPPFPDRDYGYTF. The CDR3 bases are TGTGCCAGCTCACCACCGTTCCCGGACAGAGACTATGGCTACACCTTC.

This chain links TRBV20-1 with TRBJ1-1; D call uncertain. Germline-derived CDR1 and CDR2 are DFQATT and SNEGSKA (reference sequence). V lost 2 bases and J 8 bases, leaving 9 bases between the germline ends. This CDR3 contains 11 residues. As DNA, the CDR3 is TGCAGTGCTAGAAACAGCATGGAAGCTTTCTTT. Protein: CSARNSMEAFF.

The CDR3 nucleotides are TGCAGTGCTAGTAATTCGGGACAGGGGATGAACACTGAAGCTTTCTTT. It encodes CSASNSGQGMNTEAFF. J is TRBJ1-1 and V is TRBV20-1; 10 nucleotides align to TRBD1. The CDR3 extends over 16 amino acids. Germline-derived CDR1 and CDR2 are DFQATT and SNEGSKA (reference sequence). V shed 3 bases, J shed 0 bases, and the junction held 7 bases outside the gene matches.

The chain employs TRBV12-1 and TRBJ2-1; the table calls TRBD2, which could not be checked here. TRBV12-1 is a known pseudogene. This CDR3 has 15 residues. In nucleotides, the CDR3 is TGTGCCAGCAGCTTTCCGGGACTAGCGGGAGATGTGCAGTTCTTC. This encodes CASSFPGLAGDVQFF.

The chain employs TRBV28 and TRBJ2-5; 10 positions agree with TRBD2. This CDR3 has 18 amino acids. Germline-derived CDR1 and CDR2 are MDHEN and SYDVKM. V lost 2 bases to trimming and J lost 2 bases; unmatched junction nucleotides: 11. The CDR3 protein is CASSLLVGLAGDQETQYF. CDR3 in DNA: TGTGCCAGCAGTTTACTAGTAGGGCTAGCGGGGGATCAAGAGACCCAGTACTTC.

V gene TRBV18 combines with J gene TRBJ2-1; D may be TRBD2 (5 bases). The V gene lost 6 bases and the J gene lost 6 bases, with 21 bases spanning the gap. CDR3 size: 16 residues. CDR1 is KGHSH, CDR2 LQKENI, per germline. The CDR3 is CASSLVAVARRNEQFF. The CDR3 nucleotides are TGTGCCAGCTCCTTAGTGGCAGTAGCGAGACGCAATGAGCAGTTCTTC.